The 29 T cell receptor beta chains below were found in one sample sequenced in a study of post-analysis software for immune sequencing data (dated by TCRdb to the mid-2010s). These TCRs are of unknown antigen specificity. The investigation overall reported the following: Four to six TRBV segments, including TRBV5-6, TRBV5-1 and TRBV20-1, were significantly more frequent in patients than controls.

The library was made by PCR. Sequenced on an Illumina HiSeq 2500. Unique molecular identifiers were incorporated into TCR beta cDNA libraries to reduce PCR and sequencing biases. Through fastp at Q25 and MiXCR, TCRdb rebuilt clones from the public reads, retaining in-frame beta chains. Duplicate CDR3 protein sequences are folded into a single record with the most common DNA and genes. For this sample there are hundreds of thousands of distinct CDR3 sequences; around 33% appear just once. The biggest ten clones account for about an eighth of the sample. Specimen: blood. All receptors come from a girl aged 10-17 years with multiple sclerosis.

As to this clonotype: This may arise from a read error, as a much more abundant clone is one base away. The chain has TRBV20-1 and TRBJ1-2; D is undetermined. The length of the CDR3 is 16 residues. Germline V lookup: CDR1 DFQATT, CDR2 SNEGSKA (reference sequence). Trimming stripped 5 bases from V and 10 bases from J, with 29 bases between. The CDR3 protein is CSAPTGGGLFSRDYTF. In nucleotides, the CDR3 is TGCAGTGCTCCCACGGGAGGCGGGCTCTTTAGCAGAGACTACACCTTC.

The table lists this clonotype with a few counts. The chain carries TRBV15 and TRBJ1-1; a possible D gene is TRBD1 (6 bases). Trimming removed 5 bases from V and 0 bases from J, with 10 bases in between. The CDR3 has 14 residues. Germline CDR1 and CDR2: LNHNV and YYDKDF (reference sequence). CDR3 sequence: CATSGGQLNTEAFF. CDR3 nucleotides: TGTGCCACCAGCGGAGGACAGCTGAACACTGAAGCTTTCTTT.

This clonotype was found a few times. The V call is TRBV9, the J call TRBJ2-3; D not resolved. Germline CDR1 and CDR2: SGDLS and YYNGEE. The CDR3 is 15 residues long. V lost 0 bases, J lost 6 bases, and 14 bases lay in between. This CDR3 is CASSVAPSRSDTQYF. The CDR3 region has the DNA TGTGCCAGCAGCGTAGCCCCCTCTAGGTCGGATACGCAGTATTTT.

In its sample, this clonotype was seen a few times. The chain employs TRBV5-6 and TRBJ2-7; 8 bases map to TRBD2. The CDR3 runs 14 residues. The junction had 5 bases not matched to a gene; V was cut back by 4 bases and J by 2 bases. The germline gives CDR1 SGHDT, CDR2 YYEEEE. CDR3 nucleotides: TGTGCCAGCAGCCGGGGGGGCAATACCTACGAGCAGTACTTC. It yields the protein CASSRGGNTYEQYF.

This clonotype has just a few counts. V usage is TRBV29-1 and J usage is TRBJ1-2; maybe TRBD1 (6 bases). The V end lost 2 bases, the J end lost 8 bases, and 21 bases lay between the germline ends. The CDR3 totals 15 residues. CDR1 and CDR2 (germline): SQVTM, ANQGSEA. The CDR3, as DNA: TGCAGCGTTGAAAGACAGACAGGTTATGAACGAGGCTACACCTTC. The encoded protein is CSVERQTGYERGYTF.

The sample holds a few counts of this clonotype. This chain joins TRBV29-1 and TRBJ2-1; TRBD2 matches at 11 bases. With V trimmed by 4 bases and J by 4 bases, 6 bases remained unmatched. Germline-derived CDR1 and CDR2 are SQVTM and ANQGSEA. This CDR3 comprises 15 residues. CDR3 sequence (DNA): TGCAGCGTTGGAGTAGCGGGGGGGGTTTACAATGAGCAGTTCTTC. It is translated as CSVGVAGGVYNEQFF.

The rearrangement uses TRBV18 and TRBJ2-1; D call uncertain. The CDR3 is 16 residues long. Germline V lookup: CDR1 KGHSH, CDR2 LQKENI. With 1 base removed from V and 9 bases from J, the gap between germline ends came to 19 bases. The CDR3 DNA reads TGTGCCAGCTCACCACAGAGGAAAGGTGTCGTGAGTGAGCAGTTCTTC. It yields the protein CASSPQRKGVVSEQFF.

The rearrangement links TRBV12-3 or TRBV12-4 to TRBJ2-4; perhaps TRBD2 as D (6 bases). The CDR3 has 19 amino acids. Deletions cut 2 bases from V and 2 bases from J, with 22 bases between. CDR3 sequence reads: CASSLRAGGTGDSKNIQYF. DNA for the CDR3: TGTGCCAGCAGTTTAAGAGCCGGTGGGACGGGGGATTCCAAAAACATTCAGTACTTC.

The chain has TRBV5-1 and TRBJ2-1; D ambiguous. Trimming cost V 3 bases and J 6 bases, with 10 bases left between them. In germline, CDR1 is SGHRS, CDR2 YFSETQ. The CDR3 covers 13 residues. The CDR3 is CASSSRRSNEQFF. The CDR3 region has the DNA TGCGCCAGCAGCTCCCGAAGGAGCAATGAGCAGTTCTTC.

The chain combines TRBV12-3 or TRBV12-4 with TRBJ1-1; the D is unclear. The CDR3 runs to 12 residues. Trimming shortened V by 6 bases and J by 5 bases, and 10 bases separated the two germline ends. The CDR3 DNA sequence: TGTGCCAGCAGCCCTACCGGAACTGAAGCTTTCTTT. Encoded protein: CASSPTGTEAFF.

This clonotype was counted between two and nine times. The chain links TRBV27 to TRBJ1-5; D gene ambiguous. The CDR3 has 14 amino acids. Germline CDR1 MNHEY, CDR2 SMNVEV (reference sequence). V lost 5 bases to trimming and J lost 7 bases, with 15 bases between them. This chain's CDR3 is CASSPEGGSQPQHF. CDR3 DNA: TGTGCCAGCAGTCCGGAGGGAGGCTCCCAGCCCCAGCATTTT.

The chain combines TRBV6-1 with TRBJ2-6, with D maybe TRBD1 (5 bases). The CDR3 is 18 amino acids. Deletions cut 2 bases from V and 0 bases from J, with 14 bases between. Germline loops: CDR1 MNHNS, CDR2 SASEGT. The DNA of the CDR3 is TGTGCCAGCAGTGAATATGGGCCAGGGCCCTCTGGGGCCAACGTCCTGACTTTC. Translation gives CASSEYGPGPSGANVLTF.

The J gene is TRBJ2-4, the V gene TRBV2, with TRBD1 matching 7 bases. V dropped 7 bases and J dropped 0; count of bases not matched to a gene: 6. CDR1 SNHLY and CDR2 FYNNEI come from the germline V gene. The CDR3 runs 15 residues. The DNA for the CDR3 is TGTGCCAGCAAAGGGGCAGGGGGAGCCAAAAACATTCAGTACTTC. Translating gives CASKGAGGAKNIQYF.

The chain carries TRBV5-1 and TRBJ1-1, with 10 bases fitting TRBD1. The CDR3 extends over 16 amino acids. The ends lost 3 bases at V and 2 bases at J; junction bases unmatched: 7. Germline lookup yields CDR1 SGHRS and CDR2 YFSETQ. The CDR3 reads CASSSRQGALNTEAFF. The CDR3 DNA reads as TGCGCCAGCAGCTCCCGACAGGGGGCGCTTAACACTGAAGCTTTCTTT.

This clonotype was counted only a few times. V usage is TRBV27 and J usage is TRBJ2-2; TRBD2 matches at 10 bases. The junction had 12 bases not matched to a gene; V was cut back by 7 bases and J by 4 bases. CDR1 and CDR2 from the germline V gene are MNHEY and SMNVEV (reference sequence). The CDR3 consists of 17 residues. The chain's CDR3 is CASTLFSTSGPTGELFF. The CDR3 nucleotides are TGTGCCAGCACCCTATTCTCGACTAGCGGGCCCACCGGGGAGCTGTTTTTT.

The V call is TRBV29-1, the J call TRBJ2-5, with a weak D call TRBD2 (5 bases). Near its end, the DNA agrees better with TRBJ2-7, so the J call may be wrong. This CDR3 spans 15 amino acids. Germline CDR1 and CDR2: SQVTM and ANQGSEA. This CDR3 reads CSVEEEGEGSYEQYF. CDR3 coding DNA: TGCAGCGTTGAAGAGGAAGGAGAAGGGAGCTACGAGCAGTACTTC.

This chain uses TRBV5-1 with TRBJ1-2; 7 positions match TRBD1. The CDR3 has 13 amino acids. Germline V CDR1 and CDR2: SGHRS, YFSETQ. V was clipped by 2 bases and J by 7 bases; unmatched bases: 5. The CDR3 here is CASSFKGAGGYTF. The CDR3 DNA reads TGCGCCAGCAGCTTCAAGGGGGCGGGTGGCTACACCTTC.

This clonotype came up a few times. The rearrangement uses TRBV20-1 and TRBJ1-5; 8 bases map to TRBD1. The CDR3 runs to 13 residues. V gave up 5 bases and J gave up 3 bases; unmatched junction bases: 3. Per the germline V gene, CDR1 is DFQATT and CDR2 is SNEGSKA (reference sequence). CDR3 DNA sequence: TGCAGTGCTGGGGACAGGATCAATCAGCCCCAGCATTTT. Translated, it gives CSAGDRINQPQHF.

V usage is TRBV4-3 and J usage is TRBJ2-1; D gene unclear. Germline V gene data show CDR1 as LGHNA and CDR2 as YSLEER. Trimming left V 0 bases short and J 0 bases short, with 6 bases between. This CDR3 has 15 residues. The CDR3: CASSQEKYSYNEQFF. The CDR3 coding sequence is TGCGCCAGCAGCCAAGAAAAGTACTCCTACAATGAGCAGTTCTTC.

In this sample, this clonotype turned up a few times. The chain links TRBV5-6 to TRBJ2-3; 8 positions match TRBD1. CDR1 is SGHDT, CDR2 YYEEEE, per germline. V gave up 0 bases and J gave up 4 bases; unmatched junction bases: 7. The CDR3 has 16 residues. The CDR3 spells CASSLDRGSIADTQYF. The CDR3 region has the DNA TGTGCCAGCAGCTTGGACAGGGGGTCGATCGCAGATACGCAGTATTTT.

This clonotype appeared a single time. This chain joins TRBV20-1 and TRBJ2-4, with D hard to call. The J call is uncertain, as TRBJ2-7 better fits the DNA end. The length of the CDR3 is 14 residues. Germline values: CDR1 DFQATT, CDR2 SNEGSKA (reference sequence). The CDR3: CSAAPNPGGYEQYF. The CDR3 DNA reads TGCAGTGCTGCTCCCAACCCCGGTGGTTACGAGCAGTACTTC.

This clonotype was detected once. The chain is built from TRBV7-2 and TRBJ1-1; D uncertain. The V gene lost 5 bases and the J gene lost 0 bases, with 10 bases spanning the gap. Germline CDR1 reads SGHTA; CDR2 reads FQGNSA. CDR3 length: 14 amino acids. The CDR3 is CASSKGLMNTEAFF. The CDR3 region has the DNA TGTGCCAGCAGCAAAGGACTGATGAACACTGAAGCTTTCTTT.

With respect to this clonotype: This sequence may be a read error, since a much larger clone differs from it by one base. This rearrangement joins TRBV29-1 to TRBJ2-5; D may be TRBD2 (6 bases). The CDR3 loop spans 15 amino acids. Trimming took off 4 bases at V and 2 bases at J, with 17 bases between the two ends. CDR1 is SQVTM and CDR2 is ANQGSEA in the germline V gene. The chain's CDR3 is CSVAETNGRQETQYF. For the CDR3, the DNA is TGCAGCGTTGCTGAGACAAATGGGAGGCAAGAGACCCAGTACTTC.

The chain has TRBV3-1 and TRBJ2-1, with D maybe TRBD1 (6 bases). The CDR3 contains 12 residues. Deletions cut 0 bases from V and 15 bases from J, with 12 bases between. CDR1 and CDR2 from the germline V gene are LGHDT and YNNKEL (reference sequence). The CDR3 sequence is CASSQDLQGRFF. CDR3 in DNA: TGTGCCAGCAGCCAAGATTTACAGGGCCGGTTCTTC.

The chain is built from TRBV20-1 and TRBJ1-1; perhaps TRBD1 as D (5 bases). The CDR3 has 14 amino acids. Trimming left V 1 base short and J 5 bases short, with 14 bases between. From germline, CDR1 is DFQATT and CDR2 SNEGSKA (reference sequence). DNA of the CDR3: TGCAGTGCTAGAGGACCAGGGATAGGGACTGAAGCTTTCTTT. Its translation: CSARGPGIGTEAFF.

The CDR3 here is CASSPRGTARNEQFF. The CDR3 nucleotides are TGCGCCAGCAGCCCCAGGGGGACGGCGAGGAATGAGCAGTTCTTC. The chain is built from TRBV4-1 and TRBJ2-1; 7 bases map to TRBD1. The junction had 10 bases not matched to a gene; V was cut back by 4 bases and J by 7 bases. The CDR3 has 15 amino acids. Germline-derived CDR1 and CDR2 are MGHRA and YSYEKL.

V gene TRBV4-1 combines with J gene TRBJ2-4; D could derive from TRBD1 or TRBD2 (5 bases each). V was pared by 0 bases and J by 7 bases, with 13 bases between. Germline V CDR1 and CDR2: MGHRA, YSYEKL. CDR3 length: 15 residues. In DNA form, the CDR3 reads TGCGCCAGCAGCCAAGATGACCGGGGCTGCAACATTCAGTACTTC. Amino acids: CASSQDDRGCNIQYF.

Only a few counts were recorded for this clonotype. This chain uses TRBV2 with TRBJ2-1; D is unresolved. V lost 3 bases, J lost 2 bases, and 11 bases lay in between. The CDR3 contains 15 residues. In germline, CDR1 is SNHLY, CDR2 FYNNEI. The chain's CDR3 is CASSDWQETYNEQFF. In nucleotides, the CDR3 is TGTGCCAGCAGTGATTGGCAGGAGACCTACAATGAGCAGTTCTTC.

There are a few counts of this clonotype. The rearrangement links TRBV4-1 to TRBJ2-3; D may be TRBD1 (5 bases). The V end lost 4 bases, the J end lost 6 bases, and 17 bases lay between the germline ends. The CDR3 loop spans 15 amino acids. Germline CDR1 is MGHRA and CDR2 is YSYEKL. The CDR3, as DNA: TGCGCCAGCAGCCCACGACCCCTTGGGGCTGATACGCAGTATTTT. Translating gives CASSPRPLGADTQYF.